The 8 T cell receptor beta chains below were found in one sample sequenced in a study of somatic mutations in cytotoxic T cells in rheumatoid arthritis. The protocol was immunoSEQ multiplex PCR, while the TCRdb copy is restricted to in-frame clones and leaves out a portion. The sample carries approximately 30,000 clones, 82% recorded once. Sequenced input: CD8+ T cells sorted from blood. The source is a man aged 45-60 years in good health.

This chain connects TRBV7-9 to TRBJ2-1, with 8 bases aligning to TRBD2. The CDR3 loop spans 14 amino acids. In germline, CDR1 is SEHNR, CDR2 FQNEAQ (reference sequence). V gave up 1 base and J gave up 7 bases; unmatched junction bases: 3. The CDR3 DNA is TGTGCCAGCAGCTTAGGACTAGCGTGGAATGAGCAGTTCTTC. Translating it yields CASSLGLAWNEQFF.

CDR3 sequence (DNA): TGTGCCACCCACAACACCGGGGAGCTGTTTTTT. Translated: CATHNTGELFF. This sequence joins TRBV7-6 and TRBJ2-2, with D uncertain. V was trimmed by 10 bases and J by 2 bases, leaving 5 bases between them. The germline V gene has CDR1 SGHVS and CDR2 FNYEAQ. The CDR3 runs 11 residues.

CDR3 sequence (DNA): TGTGCCAGCAGCTTAGCGAATTCCTTGGTCTACGGGGGGCATGGAGAAAAACTGTTTTTT. It specifies CASSLANSLVYGGHGEKLFF. The gene calls are TRBV7-6 and TRBJ1-4; D is perhaps TRBD1 (6 bases). The CDR3 consists of 20 residues. V was clipped by 0 bases and J by 8 bases, with 28 bases between them. The germline gives CDR1 SGHVS, CDR2 FNYEAQ.

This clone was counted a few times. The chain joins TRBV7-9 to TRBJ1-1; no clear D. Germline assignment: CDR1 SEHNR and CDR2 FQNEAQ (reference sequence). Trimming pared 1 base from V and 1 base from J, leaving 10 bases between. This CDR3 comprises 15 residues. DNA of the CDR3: TGTGCCAGCAGCTTAGTTCGGATGCCGAACACTGAAGCTTTCTTT. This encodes CASSLVRMPNTEAFF.

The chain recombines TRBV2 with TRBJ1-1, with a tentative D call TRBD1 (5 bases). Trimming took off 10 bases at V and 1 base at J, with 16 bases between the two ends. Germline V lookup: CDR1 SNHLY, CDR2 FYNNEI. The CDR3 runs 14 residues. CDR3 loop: CATRPGPENTEAFF. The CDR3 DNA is TGTGCCACCAGACCGGGACCCGAGAACACTGAAGCTTTCTTT.

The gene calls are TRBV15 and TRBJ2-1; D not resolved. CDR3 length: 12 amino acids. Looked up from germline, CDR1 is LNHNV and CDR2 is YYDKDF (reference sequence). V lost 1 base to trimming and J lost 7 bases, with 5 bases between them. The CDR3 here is CATSRGVNEQFF. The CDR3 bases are TGTGCCACCAGCAGAGGGGTGAATGAGCAGTTCTTC.

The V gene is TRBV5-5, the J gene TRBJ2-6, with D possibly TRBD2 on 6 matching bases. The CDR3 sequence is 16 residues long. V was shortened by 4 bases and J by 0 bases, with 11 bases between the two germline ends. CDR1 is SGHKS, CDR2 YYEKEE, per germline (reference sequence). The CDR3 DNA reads TGTGCCAGCAGCCCTGGAGGGGTCTCTGGGGCCAACGTCCTGACTTTC. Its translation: CASSPGGVSGANVLTF. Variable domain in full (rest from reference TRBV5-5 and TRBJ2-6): DAGVTQSPTHLIKTRGQQVTLRCSPISGHKSVSWYQQVLGQGPQFIFQYYEKEERGRGNFPDRFSARQFPNYSSELNVNALLLGDSALYLCASSPGGVSGANVLTFGAGSRLTVL.

The CDR3 DNA follows: TGTGCCAGCAGCACTACAGGGTCTACGGTCTACGAGCAGTACTTC. It yields the protein CASSTTGSTVYEQYF. This chain connects TRBV21-1 to TRBJ2-7; the tabulated D call, TRBD1, remains unverified against the DNA. TRBV21-1 is a pseudogene. This CDR3 spans 15 amino acids.